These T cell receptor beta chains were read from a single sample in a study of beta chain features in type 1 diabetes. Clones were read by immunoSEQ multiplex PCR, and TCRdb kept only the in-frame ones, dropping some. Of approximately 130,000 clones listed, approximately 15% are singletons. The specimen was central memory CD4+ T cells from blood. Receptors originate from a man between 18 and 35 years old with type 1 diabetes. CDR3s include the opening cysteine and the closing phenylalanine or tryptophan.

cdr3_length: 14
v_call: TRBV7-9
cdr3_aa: CASSLAGGSDEQYF

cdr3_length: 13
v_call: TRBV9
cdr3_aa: CASSVEGTDTQYF

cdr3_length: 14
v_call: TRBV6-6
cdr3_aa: CATKKVEKAGELFF

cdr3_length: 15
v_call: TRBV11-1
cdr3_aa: CASSGGGISYNEQFF

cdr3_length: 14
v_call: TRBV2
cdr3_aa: CASSGRAGSYEQYF

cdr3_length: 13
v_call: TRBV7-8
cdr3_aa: CASSLARQTEQFF

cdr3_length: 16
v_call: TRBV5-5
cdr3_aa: CASSLRDRGVFNGYTF

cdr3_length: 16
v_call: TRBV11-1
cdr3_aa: CASSLPPGTGEETQYF

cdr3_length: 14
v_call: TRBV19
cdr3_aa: CASNPSGGQETQYF

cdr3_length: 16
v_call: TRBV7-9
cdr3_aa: CASSFSSAGGQETQYF

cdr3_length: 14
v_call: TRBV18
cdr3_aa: CASSPPATTYEQYF

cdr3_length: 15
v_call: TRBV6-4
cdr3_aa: CASSDSPRIQENQYF

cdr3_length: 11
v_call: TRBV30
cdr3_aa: CAGASGETQYF

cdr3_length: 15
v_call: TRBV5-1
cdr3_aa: CASSSSGTGLDEQYF

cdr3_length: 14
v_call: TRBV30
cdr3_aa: CAWSILAHSYEQYF

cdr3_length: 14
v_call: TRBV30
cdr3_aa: CAWSPDRENEKLFF

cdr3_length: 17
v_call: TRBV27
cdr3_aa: CASSFHRSPSGANVLTF

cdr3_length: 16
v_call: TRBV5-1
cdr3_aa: CASSDSSGGPLHEQFF

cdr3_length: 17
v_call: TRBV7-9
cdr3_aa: CASSPQIRRSVYNEQFF

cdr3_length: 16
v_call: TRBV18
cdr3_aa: CASSLSLAGASNEQFF

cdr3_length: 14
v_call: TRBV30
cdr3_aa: CAWTAPGAHNEQFF

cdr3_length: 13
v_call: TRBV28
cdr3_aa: CASISGIGDEQYF

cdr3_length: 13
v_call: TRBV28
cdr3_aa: CASSLRTTNEAFF

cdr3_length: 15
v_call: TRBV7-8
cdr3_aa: CASSLKRTRPYEQYF

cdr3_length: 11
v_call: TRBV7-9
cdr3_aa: CASSPSYEQYF

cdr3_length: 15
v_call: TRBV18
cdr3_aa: CASSPRTGPQETQYF

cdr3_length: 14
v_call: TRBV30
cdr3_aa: CAWSPAGGWDEQFF

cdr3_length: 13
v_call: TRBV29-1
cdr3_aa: CAVGAAQNTEAFF

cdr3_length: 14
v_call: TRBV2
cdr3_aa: CASRSGGYSYEQYF

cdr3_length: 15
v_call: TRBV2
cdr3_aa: CASIPRRDISYEQYF

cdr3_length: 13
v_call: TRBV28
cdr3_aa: CASSLWTGEEQYF

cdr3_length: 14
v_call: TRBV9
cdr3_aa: CASSVAGGPNEQFF

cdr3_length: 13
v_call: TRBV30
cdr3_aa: CAWNTDTPAAQYF

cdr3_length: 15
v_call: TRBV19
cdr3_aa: CASSITLVSNQPQHF

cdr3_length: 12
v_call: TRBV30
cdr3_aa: CAWSQTQFEQFF

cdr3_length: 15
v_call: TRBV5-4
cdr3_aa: CASRVGTSGNYEQYF

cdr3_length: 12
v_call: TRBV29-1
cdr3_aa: CSVQSSGNTIYF

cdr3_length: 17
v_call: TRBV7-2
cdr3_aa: CASSLDLMQAGTDTQYF

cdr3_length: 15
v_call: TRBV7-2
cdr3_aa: CASSVAGTGVYEQYF

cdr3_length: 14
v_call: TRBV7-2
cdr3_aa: CASSSGQTYYEQYF